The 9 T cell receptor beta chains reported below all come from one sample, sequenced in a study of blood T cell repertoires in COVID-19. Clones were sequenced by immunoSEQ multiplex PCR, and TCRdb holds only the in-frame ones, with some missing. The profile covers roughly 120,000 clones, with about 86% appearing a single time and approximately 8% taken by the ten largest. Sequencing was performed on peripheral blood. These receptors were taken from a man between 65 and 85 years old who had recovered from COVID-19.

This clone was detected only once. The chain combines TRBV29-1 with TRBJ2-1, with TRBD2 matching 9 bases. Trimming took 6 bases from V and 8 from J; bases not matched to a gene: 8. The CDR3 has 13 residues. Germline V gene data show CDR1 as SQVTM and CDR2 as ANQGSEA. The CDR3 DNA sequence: TGCAGCGTGGTCCTAGCGGGACGCGATGAGCAGTTCTTC. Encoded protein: CSVVLAGRDEQFF.

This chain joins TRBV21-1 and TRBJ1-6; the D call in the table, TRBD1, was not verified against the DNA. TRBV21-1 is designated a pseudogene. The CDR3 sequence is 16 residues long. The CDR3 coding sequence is TGTGCCAGCAGCAAAGAAGGTCAGGGGGCGAATTCACCCCTCCACTTT. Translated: CASSKEGQGANSPLHF.

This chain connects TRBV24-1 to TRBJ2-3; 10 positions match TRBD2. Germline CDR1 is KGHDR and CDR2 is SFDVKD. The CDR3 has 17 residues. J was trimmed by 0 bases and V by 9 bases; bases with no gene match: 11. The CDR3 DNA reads TGTGCCACCGTTCTAACACTACTAGCGGGGAGCACAGATACGCAGTATTTT. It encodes CATVLTLLAGSTDTQYF.

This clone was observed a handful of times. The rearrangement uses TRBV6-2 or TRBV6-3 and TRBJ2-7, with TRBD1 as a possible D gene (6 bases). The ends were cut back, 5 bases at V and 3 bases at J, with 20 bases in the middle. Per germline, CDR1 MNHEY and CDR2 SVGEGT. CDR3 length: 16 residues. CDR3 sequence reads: CASSKGGVGLGYEQYF. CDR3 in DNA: TGTGCCAGCAGTAAAGGGGGTGTGGGCCTCGGCTACGAGCAGTACTTC.

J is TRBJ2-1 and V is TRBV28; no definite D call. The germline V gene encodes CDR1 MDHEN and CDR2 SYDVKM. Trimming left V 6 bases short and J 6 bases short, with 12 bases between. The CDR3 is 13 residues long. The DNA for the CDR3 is TGTGCCAGCAGCCCTCACCGTAGCAATGAGCAGTTCTTC. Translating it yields CASSPHRSNEQFF.

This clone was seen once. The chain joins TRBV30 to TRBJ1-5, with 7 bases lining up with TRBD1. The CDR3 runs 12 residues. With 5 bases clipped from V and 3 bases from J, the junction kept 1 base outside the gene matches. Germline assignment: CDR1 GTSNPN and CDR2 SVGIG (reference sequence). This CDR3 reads CAWGTANQPQHF. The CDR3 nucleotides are TGTGCCTGGGGGACAGCCAATCAGCCCCAGCATTTT.

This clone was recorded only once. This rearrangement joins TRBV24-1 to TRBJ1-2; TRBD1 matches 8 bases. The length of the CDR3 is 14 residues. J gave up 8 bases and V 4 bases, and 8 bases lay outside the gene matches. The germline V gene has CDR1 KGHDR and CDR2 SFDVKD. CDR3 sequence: CATSDQTDRGGYTF. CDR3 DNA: TGTGCCACCAGTGACCAAACCGACAGGGGAGGCTACACCTTC.

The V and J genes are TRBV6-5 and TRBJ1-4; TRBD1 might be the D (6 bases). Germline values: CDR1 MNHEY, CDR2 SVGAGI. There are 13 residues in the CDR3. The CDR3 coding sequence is TGTGCTGGGGCCCAGGGGAATAATGAAAAACTGTTTTTT. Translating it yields CAGAQGNNEKLFF.

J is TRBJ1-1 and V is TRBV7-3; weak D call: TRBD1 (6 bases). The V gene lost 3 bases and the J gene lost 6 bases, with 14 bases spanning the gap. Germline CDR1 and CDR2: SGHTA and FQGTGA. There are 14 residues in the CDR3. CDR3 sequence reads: CASSFIGGGAEAFF. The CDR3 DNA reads TGTGCCAGCAGCTTCATCGGAGGGGGGGCTGAAGCTTTCTTT.